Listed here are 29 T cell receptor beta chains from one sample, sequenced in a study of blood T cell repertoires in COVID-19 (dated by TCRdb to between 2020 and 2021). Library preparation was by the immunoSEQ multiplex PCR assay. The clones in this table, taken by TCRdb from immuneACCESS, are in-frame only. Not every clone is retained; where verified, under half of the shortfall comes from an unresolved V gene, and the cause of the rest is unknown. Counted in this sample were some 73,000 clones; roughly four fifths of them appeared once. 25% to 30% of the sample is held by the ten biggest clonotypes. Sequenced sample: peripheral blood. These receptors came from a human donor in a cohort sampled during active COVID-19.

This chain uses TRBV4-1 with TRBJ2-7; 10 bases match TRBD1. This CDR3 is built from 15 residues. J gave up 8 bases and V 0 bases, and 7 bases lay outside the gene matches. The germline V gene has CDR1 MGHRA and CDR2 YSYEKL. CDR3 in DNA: TGCGCCAGCAGCCAAGACGGGGGACAGGGGAATAAGCAGTACTTC. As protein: CASSQDGGQGNKQYF.

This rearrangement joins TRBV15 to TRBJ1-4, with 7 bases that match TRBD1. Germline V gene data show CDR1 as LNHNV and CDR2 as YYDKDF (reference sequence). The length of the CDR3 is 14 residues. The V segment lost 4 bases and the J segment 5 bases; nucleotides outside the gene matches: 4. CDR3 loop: CATSIRGSNEKLFF. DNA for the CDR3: TGTGCCACCAGCATCAGGGGGTCCAATGAAAAACTGTTTTTT.

In DNA, the CDR3 is TGTGCCATCAGGGTAGATGACAGGGGATATGGCTACACCTTC. It encodes CAIRVDDRGYGYTF. The V and J genes are TRBV10-3 and TRBJ1-2; TRBD1 aligns across 8 bases. Germline V lookup: CDR1 ENHRY, CDR2 SYGVKD. The CDR3 consists of 14 residues. J gave up 5 bases and V 6 bases, and 8 bases lay outside the gene matches.

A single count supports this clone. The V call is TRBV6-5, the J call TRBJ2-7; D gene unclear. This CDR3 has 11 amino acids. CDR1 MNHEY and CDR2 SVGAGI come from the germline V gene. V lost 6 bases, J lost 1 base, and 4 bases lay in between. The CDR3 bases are TGTGCCAGCAGCAGATCCTACGAGCAGTACTTC. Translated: CASSRSYEQYF.

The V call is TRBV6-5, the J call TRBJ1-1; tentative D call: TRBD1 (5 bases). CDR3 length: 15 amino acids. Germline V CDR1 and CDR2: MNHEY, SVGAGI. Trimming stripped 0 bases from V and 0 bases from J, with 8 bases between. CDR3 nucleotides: TGTGCCAGCAGTTACTCGTACAGGTTGAACACTGAAGCTTTCTTT. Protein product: CASSYSYRLNTEAFF.

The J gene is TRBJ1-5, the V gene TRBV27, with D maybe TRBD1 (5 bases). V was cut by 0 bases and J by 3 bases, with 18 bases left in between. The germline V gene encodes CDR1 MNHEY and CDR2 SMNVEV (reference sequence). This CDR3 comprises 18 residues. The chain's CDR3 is CASSLSSQGSIDNQPQHF. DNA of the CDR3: TGTGCCAGCAGTTTATCGAGCCAGGGAAGTATCGACAATCAGCCCCAGCATTTT.

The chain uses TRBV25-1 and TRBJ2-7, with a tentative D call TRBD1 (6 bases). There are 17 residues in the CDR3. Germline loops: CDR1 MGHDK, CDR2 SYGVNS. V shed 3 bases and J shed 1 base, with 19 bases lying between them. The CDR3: CASSDISTGTMSYEQYF. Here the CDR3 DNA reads TGTGCCAGCAGTGATATTTCTACAGGGACCATGTCCTACGAGCAGTACTTC.

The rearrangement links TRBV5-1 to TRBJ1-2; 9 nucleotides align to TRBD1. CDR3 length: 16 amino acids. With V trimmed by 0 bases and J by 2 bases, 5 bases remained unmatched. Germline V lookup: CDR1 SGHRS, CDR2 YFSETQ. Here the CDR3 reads CASSLAKTGGNYGYTF. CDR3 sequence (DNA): TGCGCCAGCAGCTTGGCCAAGACAGGGGGGAACTATGGCTACACCTTC. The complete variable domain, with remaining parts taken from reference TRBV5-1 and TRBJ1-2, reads KAGVTQTPRYLIKTRGQQVTLSCSPISGHRSVSWYQQTPGQGLQFLFEYFSETQRNKGNFPGRFSGRQFSNSRSEMNVSTLELGDSALYLCASSLAKTGGNYGYTFGSGTRLTVV.

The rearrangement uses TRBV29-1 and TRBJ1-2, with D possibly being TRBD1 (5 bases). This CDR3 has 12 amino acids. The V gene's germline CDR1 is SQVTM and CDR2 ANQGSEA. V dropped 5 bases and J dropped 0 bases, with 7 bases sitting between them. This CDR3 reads CSVSDTNYGYTF. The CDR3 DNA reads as TGCAGCGTTTCGGACACTAACTATGGCTACACCTTC.

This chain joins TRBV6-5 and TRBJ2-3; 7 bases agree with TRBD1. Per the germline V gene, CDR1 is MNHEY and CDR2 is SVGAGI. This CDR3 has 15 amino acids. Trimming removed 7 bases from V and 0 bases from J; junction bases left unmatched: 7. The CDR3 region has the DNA TGTGCCAGCAACCCGGACAGGATTAGCACAGATACGCAGTATTTT. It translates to CASNPDRISTDTQYF.

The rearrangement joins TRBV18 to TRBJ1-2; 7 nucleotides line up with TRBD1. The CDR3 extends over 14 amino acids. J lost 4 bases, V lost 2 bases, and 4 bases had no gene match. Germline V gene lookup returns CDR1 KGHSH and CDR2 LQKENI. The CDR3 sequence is CASSPSGQAYGYTF. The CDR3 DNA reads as TGTGCCAGCTCACCATCAGGACAGGCCTATGGCTACACCTTC.

This CDR3 reads CASSLMTGGKYF. In DNA, the CDR3 is TGTGCCAGCAGCTTGATGACGGGGGGAAAGTACTTC. This chain joins TRBV5-6 and TRBJ2-7; 7 nucleotides align to TRBD2. The CDR3 consists of 12 residues. CDR1 is SGHDT and CDR2 is YYEEEE in the germline V gene. V shed 1 base and J 11 bases; nucleotides not matched to a gene: 6. The variable domain in full, completed from reference TRBV5-6 and TRBJ2-7, reads DAGVTQSPTHLIKTRGQQVTLRCSPKSGHDTVSWYQQALGQGPQFIFQYYEEEERQRGNFPDRFSGHQFPNYSSELNVNALLLGDSALYLCASSLMTGGKYFGPGTRLTVT.

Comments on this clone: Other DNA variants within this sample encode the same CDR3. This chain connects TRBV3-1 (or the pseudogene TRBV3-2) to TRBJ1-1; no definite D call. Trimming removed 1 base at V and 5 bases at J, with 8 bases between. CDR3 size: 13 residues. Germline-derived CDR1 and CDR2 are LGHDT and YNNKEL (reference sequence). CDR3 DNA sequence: TGTGCCAGCAGCCAAGGGGAGGGAACTGAAGCTTTCTTT. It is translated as CASSQGEGTEAFF.

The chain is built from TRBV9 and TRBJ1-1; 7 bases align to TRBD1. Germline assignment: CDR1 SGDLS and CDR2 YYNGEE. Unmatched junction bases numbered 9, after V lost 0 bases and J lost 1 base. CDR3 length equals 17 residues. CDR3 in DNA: TGTGCCAGCAGCGTAGCTACTTCAGGGGGACCGAACACTGAAGCTTTCTTT. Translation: CASSVATSGGPNTEAFF.

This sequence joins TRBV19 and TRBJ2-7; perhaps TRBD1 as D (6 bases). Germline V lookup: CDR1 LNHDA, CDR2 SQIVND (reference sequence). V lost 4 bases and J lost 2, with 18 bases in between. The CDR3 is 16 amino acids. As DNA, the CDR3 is TGTGCCAGTAGTAGGGGAACCTCCGGGACACCCTACGAGCAGTACTTC. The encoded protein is CASSRGTSGTPYEQYF.

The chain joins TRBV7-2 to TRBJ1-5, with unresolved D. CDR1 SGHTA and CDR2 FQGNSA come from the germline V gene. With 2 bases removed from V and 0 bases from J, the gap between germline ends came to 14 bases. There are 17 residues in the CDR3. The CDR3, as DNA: TGTGCCAGCAGCTTAATACCCAGGCCGGATAGCAATCAGCCCCAGCATTTT. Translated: CASSLIPRPDSNQPQHF.

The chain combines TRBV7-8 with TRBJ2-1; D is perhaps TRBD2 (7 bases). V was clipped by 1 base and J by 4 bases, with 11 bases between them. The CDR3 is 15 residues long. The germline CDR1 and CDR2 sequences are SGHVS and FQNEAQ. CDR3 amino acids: CASSLGGGGYNEQFF. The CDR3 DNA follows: TGTGCCAGCAGCTTAGGCGGGGGCGGTTACAATGAGCAGTTCTTC.

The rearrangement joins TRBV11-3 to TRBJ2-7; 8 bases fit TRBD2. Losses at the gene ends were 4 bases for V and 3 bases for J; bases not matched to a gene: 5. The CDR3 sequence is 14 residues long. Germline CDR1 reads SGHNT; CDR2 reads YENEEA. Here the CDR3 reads CASSSGGPGYEQYF. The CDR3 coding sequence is TGTGCCAGCAGCTCGGGAGGGCCAGGCTACGAGCAGTACTTC.

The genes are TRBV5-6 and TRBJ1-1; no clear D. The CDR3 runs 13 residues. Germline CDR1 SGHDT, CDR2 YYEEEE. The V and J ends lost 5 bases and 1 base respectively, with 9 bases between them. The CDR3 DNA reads TGTGCCAGCAGTGTTAGTTGGAACACTGAAGCTTTCTTT. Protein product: CASSVSWNTEAFF.

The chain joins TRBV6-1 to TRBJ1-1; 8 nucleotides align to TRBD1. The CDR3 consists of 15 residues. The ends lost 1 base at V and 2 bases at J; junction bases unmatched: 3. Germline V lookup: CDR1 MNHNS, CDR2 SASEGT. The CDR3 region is CASSEGRGLNTEAFF. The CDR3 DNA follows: TGTGCCAGCAGTGAAGGCAGGGGGCTTAACACTGAAGCTTTCTTT.

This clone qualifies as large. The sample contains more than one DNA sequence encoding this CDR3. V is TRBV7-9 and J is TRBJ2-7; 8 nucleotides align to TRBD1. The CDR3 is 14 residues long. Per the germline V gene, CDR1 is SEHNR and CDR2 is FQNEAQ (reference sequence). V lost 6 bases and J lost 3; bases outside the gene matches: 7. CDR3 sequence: CASSHRDRNYEQYF. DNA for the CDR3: TGTGCCAGCAGTCACCGGGACAGGAACTACGAGCAGTACTTC.

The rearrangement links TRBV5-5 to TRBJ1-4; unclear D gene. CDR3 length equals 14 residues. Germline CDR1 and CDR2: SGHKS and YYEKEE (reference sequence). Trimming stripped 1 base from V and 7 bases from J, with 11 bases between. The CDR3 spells CASSLSRWSEKLFF. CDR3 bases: TGTGCCAGCAGCTTGAGTCGGTGGTCTGAAAAACTGTTTTTT.

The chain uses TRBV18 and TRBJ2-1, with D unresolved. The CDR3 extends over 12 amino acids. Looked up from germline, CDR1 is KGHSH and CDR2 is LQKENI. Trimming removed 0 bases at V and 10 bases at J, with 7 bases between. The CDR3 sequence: CASSPPSTEQFF. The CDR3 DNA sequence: TGTGCCAGCTCACCACCGTCGACAGAGCAGTTCTTC.

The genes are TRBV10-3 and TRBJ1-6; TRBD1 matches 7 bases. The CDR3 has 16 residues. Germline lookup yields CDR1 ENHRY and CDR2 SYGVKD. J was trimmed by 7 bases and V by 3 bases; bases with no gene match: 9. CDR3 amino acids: CAISDRPTGANSPLHF. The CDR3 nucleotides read TGTGCCATCAGTGACCGACCTACAGGGGCAAATTCACCCCTCCACTTT.

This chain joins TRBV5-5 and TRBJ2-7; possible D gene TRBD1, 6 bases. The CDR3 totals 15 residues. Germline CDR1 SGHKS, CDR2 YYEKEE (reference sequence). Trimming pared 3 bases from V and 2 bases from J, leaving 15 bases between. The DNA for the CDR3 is TGTGCCAGCAGCTCCTACCCCCGGACAGCCTACGAGCAGTACTTC. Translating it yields CASSSYPRTAYEQYF.

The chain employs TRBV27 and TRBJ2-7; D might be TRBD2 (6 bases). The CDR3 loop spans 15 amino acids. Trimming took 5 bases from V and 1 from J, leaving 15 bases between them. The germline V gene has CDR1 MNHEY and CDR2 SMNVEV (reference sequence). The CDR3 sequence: CASSPRWGGSYEQYF. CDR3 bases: TGTGCCAGCAGTCCCCGTTGGGGAGGTTCCTACGAGCAGTACTTC.

CDR3 nucleotides: TGTGCCAGCAGCTCACCGGGACAGGGACGTGAGCAGTACTTC. The encoded protein is CASSSPGQGREQYF. The chain recombines TRBV5-4 with TRBJ2-7; 9 bases map to TRBD1. Germline CDR1 reads SGHNT; CDR2 reads YYREEE (reference sequence). The CDR3 is 14 amino acids. J was trimmed by 7 bases and V by 3 bases; bases with no gene match: 8.

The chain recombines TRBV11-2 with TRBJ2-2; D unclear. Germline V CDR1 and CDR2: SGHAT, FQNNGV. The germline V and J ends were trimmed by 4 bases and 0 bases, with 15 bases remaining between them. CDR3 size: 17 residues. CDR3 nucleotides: TGTGCCAGCAGCTCCCTCCTCGGGTTGGCGAACACCGGGGAGCTGTTTTTT. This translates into CASSSLLGLANTGELFF.

CDR3 region: CASSKRQDVNYGYTF. The CDR3, as DNA: TGTGCCAGCAGCAAGAGACAGGACGTTAACTATGGCTACACCTTC. The chain is built from TRBV6-5 and TRBJ1-2; D is perhaps TRBD1 (6 bases). This CDR3 spans 15 amino acids. Germline V gene data show CDR1 as MNHEY and CDR2 as SVGAGI. V was cut by 6 bases and J by 1 base, with 15 bases left in between.